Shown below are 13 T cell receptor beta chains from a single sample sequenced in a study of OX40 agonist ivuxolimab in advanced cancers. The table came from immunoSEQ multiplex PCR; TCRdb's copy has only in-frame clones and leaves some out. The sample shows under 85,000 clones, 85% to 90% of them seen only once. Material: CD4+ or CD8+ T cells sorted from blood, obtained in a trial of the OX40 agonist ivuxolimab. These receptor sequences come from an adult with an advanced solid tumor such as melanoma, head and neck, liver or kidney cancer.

The CDR3 sequence: CASSPDILPGEQYF. The CDR3 DNA reads TGTGCCAGCAGCCCAGACATCCTCCCGGGCGAGCAGTACTTC. This chain joins TRBV6-5 and TRBJ2-7; D remains ambiguous. CDR3 size: 14 residues. Germline values: CDR1 MNHEY, CDR2 SVGAGI. V was cut by 6 bases and J by 6 bases, with 18 bases left in between.

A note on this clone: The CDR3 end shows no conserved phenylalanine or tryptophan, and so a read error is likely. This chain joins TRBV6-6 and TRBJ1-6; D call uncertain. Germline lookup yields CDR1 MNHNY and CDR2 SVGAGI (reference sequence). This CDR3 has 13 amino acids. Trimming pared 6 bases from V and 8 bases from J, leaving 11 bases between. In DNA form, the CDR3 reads TGTGCCAGCAGCTTAGACGGAGATTCACCCCTCCACCTT. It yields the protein CASSLDGDSPLHL.

The CDR3 protein is CASSLARGTEAFF. CDR3 DNA: TGTGCCAGCAGCTTAGCTCGGGGGACTGAAGCTTTCTTT. This chain links TRBV11-1 with TRBJ1-1; TRBD1 is a possible D gene (5 bases). The CDR3 loop spans 13 amino acids. Trimming pared 0 bases from V and 5 bases from J, leaving 7 bases between. CDR1 SGHAT and CDR2 FQDESV come from the germline V gene (reference sequence).

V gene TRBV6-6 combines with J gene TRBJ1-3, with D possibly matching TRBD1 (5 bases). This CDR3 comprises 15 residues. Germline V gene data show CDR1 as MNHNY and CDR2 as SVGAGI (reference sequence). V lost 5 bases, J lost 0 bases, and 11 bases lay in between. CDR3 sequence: CASSRQGLSGNTIYF. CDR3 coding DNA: TGTGCCAGCAGTAGGCAGGGACTCTCTGGAAACACCATATATTTT.

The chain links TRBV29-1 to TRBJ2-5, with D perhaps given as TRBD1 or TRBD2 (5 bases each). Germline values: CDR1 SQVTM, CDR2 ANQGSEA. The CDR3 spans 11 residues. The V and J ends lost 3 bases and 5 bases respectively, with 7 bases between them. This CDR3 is CSVERDETQYF. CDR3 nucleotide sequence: TGCAGCGTTGAGAGGGACGAGACCCAGTACTTC.

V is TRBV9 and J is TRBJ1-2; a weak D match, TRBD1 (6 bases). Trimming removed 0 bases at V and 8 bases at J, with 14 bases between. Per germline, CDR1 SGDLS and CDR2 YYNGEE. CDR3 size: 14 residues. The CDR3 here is CASSVDDRPKGYTF. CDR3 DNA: TGTGCCAGCAGCGTAGATGACAGGCCTAAGGGCTACACCTTC.

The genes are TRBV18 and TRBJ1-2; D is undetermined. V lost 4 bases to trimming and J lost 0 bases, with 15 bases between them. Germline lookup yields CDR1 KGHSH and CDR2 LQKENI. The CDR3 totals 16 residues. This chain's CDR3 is CASSRTAQRTNYGYTF. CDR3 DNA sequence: TGTGCCAGCTCACGAACAGCCCAGCGTACTAACTATGGCTACACCTTC.

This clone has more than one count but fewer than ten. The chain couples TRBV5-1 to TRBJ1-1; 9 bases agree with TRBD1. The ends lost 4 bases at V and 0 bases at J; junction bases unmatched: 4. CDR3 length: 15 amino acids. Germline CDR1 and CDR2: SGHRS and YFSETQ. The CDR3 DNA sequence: TGCGCCAGCAGCACATGGACAGGGGTGAACACTGAAGCTTTCTTT. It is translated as CASSTWTGVNTEAFF.

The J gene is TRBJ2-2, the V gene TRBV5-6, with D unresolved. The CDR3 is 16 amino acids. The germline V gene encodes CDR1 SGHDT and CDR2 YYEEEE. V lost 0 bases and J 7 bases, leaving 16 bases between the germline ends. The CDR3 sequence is CASSLEPNHQDGELFF. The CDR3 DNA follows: TGTGCCAGCAGCTTGGAGCCGAACCACCAGGACGGGGAGCTGTTTTTT.

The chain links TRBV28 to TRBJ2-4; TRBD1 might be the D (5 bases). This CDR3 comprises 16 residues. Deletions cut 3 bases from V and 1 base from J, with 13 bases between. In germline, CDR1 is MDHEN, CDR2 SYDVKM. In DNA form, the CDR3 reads TGTGCCAGCAGTTTCGACAGCTCGCTGGCCAAAAACATTCAGTACTTC. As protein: CASSFDSSLAKNIQYF. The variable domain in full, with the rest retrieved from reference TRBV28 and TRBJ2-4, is DVKVTQSSRYLVKRTGEKVFLECVQDMDHENMFWYRQDPGLGLRLIYFSYDVKMKEKGDIPEGYSVSREKKERFSLILESASTNQTSMYLCASSFDSSLAKNIQYFGAGTRLSVL.

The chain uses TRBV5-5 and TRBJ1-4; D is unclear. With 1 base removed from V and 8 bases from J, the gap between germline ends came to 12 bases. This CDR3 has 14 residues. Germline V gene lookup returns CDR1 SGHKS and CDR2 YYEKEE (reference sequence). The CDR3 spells CASSLQAGGEKLFF. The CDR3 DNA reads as TGTGCCAGCAGCTTGCAAGCAGGAGGGGAAAAACTGTTTTTT.

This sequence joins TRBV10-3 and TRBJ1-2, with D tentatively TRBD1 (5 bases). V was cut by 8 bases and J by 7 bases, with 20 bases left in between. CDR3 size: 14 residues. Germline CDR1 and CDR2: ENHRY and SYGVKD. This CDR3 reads CAIRRDPNLGGYTF. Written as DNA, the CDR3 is TGTGCCATCCGCCGGGACCCTAATTTGGGTGGCTACACCTTC.

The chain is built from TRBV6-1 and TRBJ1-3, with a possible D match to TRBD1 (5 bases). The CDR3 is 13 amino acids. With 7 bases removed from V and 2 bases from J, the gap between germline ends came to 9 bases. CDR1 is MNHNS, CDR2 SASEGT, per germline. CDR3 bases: TGTGCCAGCAAGGGGCTGGCTGGAAACACCATATATTTT. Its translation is CASKGLAGNTIYF.